This TCR beta chain is from a study of T cells in Graves' hyperthyroidism and ophthalmopathy. The table lists this clonotype with many counts. Regions amplified from RNA transcripts were the TCR beta CDR3 regions. First-round RT-PCR with HTBI primers amplified the TCR CDR3 region. MiXCR, applied by TCRdb to the multiplex PCR reads, yields one record per CDR3 protein. The sample consists of roughly 400,000 distinct CDR3 sequences, more than 13% of them appearing once. V was pared by 7 bases and J by 4 bases, with 7 bases of the junction left unmatched. The CDR3 is made up of 14 amino acids. Germline CDR1 MDHEN, CDR2 SYDVKM.

J is TRBJ1-3 and V is TRBV28; 7 nucleotides align to TRBD1. The clonotype originates from a man aged 45-65 years with Graves' ophthalmopathy. Input material: blood. In DNA, the CDR3 is TGTGCCAGCACCCTGGGAGGGGGCGGAAACACCATATATTTT. Translation gives CASTLGGGGNTIYF.